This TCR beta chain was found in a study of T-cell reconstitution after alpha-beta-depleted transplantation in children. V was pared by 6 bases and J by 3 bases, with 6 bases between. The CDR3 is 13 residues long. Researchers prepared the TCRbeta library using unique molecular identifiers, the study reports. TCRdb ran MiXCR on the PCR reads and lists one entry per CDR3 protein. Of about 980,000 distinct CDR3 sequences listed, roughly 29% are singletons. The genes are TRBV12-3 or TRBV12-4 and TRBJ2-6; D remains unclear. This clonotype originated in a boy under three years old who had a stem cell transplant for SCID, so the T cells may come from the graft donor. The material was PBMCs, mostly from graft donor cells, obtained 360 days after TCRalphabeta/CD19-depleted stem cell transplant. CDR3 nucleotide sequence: TGTGCCAGCAGACCCTATGGGGCCAACGTCCTGACTTTC. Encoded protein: CASRPYGANVLTF.